Listed here are 24 T cell receptor beta chains from one sample, sequenced in a study of tumor and adjacent non-tumor tissue in lung cancer. No cell sorting was done before RNA was extracted from the tissue. Three rounds of nested PCR, following a modified ARM-PCR protocol, produced the TCRbeta library. Each CDR3 protein gets one entry after TCRdb re-called the multiplex PCR reads with MiXCR. The data show about 85,000 distinct CDR3 sequences, roughly three fifths seen once. The sequencing sample was made of lung tumor tissue. These receptors originate from a man aged 65-85 years with non-small cell lung cancer.

A word on this clonotype: The CDR3 ends on some other residue instead of the conserved phenylalanine or tryptophan, so this is likely a read error. This sequence joins TRBV6-1 and TRBJ1-1; D remains unclear. Germline V gene data show CDR1 as MNHNS and CDR2 as SASEGT. The CDR3 sequence is 14 residues long. Here the CDR3 reads CARSEWVTITEAFY. CDR3 coding DNA: TGTGCCAGGAGTGAATGGGTTACCATCACTGAAGCTTTCTAT.

The genes are TRBV29-1 and TRBJ2-1, with 8 bases lining up with TRBD1. There are 12 residues in the CDR3. Looked up from germline, CDR1 is SQVTM and CDR2 is ANQGSEA. The DNA for the CDR3 is TGCAGTGCCGGACAGGGCGCCGCGTGGCAGTTCTTC. Its translation is CSAGQGAAWQFF.

In this sample, this clonotype turned up a few times. The chain has TRBV5-1 and TRBJ2-2; D not certain. Germline-derived CDR1 and CDR2 are SGHRS and YFSETQ. V gave up 1 base and J gave up 4 bases, with 8 bases separating them. The CDR3 is 14 amino acids. The CDR3 DNA sequence: TGCGCCAGCAGCTTGTCCTGGGGCACCGGGGAGCTGTTTTTT. Its translation is CASSLSWGTGELFF. Filled out from reference TRBV5-1 and TRBJ2-2, the complete variable domain reads KAGVTQTPRYLIKTRGQQVTLSCSPISGHRSVSWYQQTPGQGLQFLFEYFSETQRNKGNFPGRFSGRQFSNSRSEMNVSTLELGDSALYLCASSLSWGTGELFFGEGSRLTVL.

This clonotype appeared many times. The genes are TRBV10-3 and TRBJ1-1, with unresolved D. This CDR3 is 12 amino acids long. V was clipped by 3 bases and J by 4 bases, with 6 bases between them. Germline V lookup: CDR1 ENHRY, CDR2 SYGVKD. The CDR3 reads CAISDTTTEAFF. For the CDR3, the DNA is TGTGCCATCAGTGATACTACCACTGAAGCTTTCTTT.

This clonotype was found once. V and J are TRBV2 and TRBJ1-5; 7 positions match TRBD1. Germline V gene data show CDR1 as SNHLY and CDR2 as FYNNEI. Trimming at V came to 11 bases and at J to 4 bases, leaving 8 bases not matched to a gene. The CDR3 has 13 amino acids. The CDR3 loop is CAGIRDRNQPQHF. The CDR3 bases are TGTGCCGGTATCCGGGACAGAAATCAGCCCCAGCATTTT.

Turning to this clonotype: The junction differs from germline at one of its ends, possibly a read error. The V gene is TRBV5-6, the J gene TRBJ2-3; either TRBD1 or TRBD2 may supply D (5 bases each). The CDR3 is 15 residues long. Germline V CDR1 and CDR2: SGHDT, YYEEEE. The CDR3 DNA is TGTGCCGGCAGCTTCGGGCACTCAGGGAGAGATACGCAGTATTTT. Its translation: CAGSFGHSGRDTQYF.

Of note for this clonotype: The junction and the germline gene differ at one end; a read error may be behind it. The V gene is TRBV29-1, the J gene TRBJ2-5; D possibly corresponds to TRBD1 (6 bases). Looked up from germline, CDR1 is SQVTM and CDR2 is ANQGSEA. The CDR3 has 14 amino acids. Here the CDR3 DNA reads TGCAGCGAGATAGGGACAAGGGGCTTGCAGACTCAGTACTTC. Translation: CSEIGTRGLQTQYF.

Comment on this clonotype: No conserved phenylalanine or tryptophan ends this CDR3, so it is likely a read error. The chain joins TRBV4-1 to TRBJ2-3; D call uncertain. The CDR3 length is 17 residues. CDR1 is MGHRA and CDR2 is YSYEKL in the germline V gene. Trimming took off 2 bases at V and 2 bases at J, with 17 bases between the two ends. The CDR3 protein is CASSQLVGTSHTDTQYS. CDR3 DNA sequence: TGCGCCAGCAGCCAATTAGTAGGAACTTCACACACAGATACGCAGTATTCT.

About this clonotype: The CDR3 carries no conserved terminal phenylalanine or tryptophan, so it likely arises from a read error. V and J are TRBV29-1 and TRBJ1-5; D is unresolved. CDR3 length equals 13 residues. Per germline, CDR1 SQVTM and CDR2 ANQGSEA. CDR3 DNA sequence: TGCAACGTTGCAAGAGATAGCAATCAGCCCCAGCATCTT. Translating gives CNVARDSNQPQHL.

The chain carries TRBV5-1 and TRBJ2-5, with TRBD1 matching 7 bases. The CDR3 has 16 amino acids. CDR1 and CDR2 from the germline V gene are SGHRS and YFSETQ. The V gene end was trimmed by 4 bases and the J gene end by 2 bases; junction bases not matched to a gene: 11. CDR3 protein: CASSPSKGQLQETQYF. In nucleotides, the CDR3 is TGCGCCAGCAGCCCGAGCAAGGGACAGCTACAAGAGACCCAGTACTTC.

In the case of this clonotype: A read error may explain this, as a much larger clone is one base away. The chain links TRBV10-2 to TRBJ2-2, with a weak D call TRBD1 (6 bases). The CDR3 runs to 15 residues. Germline lookup yields CDR1 WSHSY and CDR2 SAAADI. Written as DNA, the CDR3 is TGCGCCAGCAGTGTCCAGGGGAGCAACACCGGGGACCTGTTTTTT. It translates to CASSVQGSNTGDLFF.

In regard to this clonotype: Just one base apart from a much larger clone, this may be a read error. The chain recombines TRBV7-9 with TRBJ2-4, with D possibly being TRBD1 (6 bases). Germline V lookup: CDR1 SEHNR, CDR2 FQNEAQ (reference sequence). The CDR3 spans 18 residues. The CDR3 nucleotides read TGTGCCAGCAGCTTGCTTGGGAAAGGGGGTTCGGCCAGAAACATTCAGTACTTC. It yields the protein CASSLLGKGGSARNIQYF.

The chain carries TRBV11-2 and TRBJ2-5, with D tentatively TRBD2 (6 bases). CDR3 size: 16 residues. CDR1 and CDR2 from the germline V gene are SGHAT and FQNNGV. Deletions cut 2 bases from V and 5 bases from J, with 18 bases between. The CDR3 nucleotides read TGTGCCAGCAGCTTACTATCGGGAGTAGGGCATGAGACCCAGTACTTC. Residues: CASSLLSGVGHETQYF.

Turning to this clonotype: At one end the junction does not follow the germline gene, possibly because of a read error. The rearrangement joins TRBV4-1 to TRBJ2-5, with 15 bases matching TRBD2. The germline V gene has CDR1 MGHRA and CDR2 YSYEKL. The CDR3 sequence is 18 residues long. DNA for the CDR3: TGCGTCAGCAGCCAAGGACTAGCGGGGGGGCCAGGGCAAAAGACCCAGTACTTC. Its translation is CVSSQGLAGGPGQKTQYF.

This clonotype was counted a single time. J is TRBJ1-5 and V is TRBV6-5; TRBD1 matches at 7 bases. The junction had 16 bases not matched to a gene; V was cut back by 6 bases and J by 14 bases. CDR1 is MNHEY and CDR2 is SVGAGI in the germline V gene. This CDR3 is built from 14 residues. The CDR3 loop reads CASSRDRVHGVKHF. The CDR3 region has the DNA TGTGCCAGCAGCCGGGACAGAGTCCATGGGGTAAAGCATTTT.

About this clonotype itself: A junction end diverges from the germline sequence, so it may reflect a read error. This sequence joins TRBV11-2 and TRBJ2-3; TRBD2 aligns across 7 bases. The CDR3 totals 18 residues. The germline CDR1 and CDR2 sequences are SGHAT and FQNNGV. This CDR3 reads CACSPGPAGPLSTDTRYF. The CDR3 DNA reads TGTGCCTGCAGCCCTGGACCAGCGGGGCCCTTGAGCACAGATACGCGGTATTTT.

Concerning this clonotype: Because it lacks the conserved phenylalanine or tryptophan at the end, this CDR3 is likely a read error. Because the CDR3's place on the DNA is in doubt, the DNA is left out and the CDR3 is given as listed by TCRdb. This chain connects TRBV11-3 to TRBJ2-1; the table gives TRBD1 as D, unverified against the DNA. 15 amino acids form the CDR3, both terminal residues included. Germline CDR1 SGHNT, CDR2 YENEEA. The CDR3 here is CASSLEGTNANEHFL.

This clonotype was recorded at least ten times. V gene TRBV7-8 combines with J gene TRBJ2-7; 8 bases agree with TRBD1. This CDR3 region has 16 residues. Trimming cost V 5 bases and J 8 bases; bases outside gene matches: 17. Germline V gene sequence: CDR1 SGHVS, CDR2 FQNEAQ. CDR3 nucleotides: TGTGCCAGCAGCCGACCCCCGTTGGGACAGGAAGGGAAGCAGTACTTC. It yields the protein CASSRPPLGQEGKQYF.

Only a few counts were recorded for this clonotype. The gene calls are TRBV5-4 and TRBJ2-7; either TRBD1 or TRBD2 may supply D (7 bases each). The CDR3 has 14 residues. Deletions cut 4 bases from V and 5 bases from J, with 16 bases between. In germline, CDR1 is SGHNT, CDR2 YYREEE (reference sequence). The CDR3 protein is CASSRGGQGDEQYF. CDR3 nucleotides: TGTGCCAGCAGCAGGGGGGGGCAGGGGGACGAGCAGTACTTC.

Note on this clonotype: Relative to the germline gene, one junction end is altered; a read error may explain this. The CDR3 reads CAISGTSASPRTDTRYF. As DNA, the CDR3 is TGTGCCATCAGCGGGACTAGCGCCAGCCCCCGCACAGATACGCGGTATTTT. The rearrangement joins TRBV10-3 to TRBJ2-3, with 10 nucleotides matching TRBD2. Germline V gives CDR1 ENHRY, CDR2 SYGVKD. The CDR3 has 17 residues.

As to this clonotype: An end of the junction does not agree with germline; a read error may underlie this. The chain employs TRBV4-1 and TRBJ2-3; tentative D call: TRBD1 (5 bases). CDR1 and CDR2 (germline): MGHRA, YSYEKL. The CDR3 is 14 amino acids. The CDR3 is CANSQGLTGDTQYF. DNA for the CDR3: TGCGCCAACAGCCAAGGCCTAACAGGAGATACGCAGTATTTT.

For this clonotype: Since no conserved phenylalanine or tryptophan closes the CDR3, a read error is the likely cause. The chain joins TRBV11-2 to TRBJ2-2, with D unresolved. Looked up from germline, CDR1 is SGHAT and CDR2 is FQNNGV. The CDR3 contains 14 residues. DNA for the CDR3: TGTGCCAGCAACTTAGACGGGAACACCGGGGAGCTGTTTCTT. As protein: CASNLDGNTGELFL.

About this clonotype itself: A much larger clone differs by one base, so this may be a read error. The V gene is TRBV6-1, the J gene TRBJ2-7, with D possibly matching TRBD2 (5 bases). Per germline, CDR1 MNHNS and CDR2 SASEGT. V was clipped by 11 bases and J by 4 bases, with 12 bases between them. This CDR3 contains 11 residues. CDR3 DNA sequence: TGTGCCGGTCAGGCGGGTTACGAGCAGTACTTC. It yields the protein CAGQAGYEQYF.

This clonotype was seen repeatedly, ten times or more. The J gene is TRBJ2-3, the V gene TRBV19; D is possibly TRBD2 (5 bases). The CDR3 has 16 residues. The germline V and J ends were trimmed by 7 bases and 3 bases, with 20 bases remaining between them. The germline V gene encodes CDR1 LNHDA and CDR2 SQIVND (reference sequence). The chain's CDR3 is CASKFASKAQTDTQYF. The CDR3 bases are TGTGCCAGTAAATTTGCTAGCAAAGCGCAAACAGATACGCAGTATTTT.